This T cell receptor beta chain came from a study of HIV-infected patients and healthy controls. cDNA was made from approximately 500 ng RNA using alpha and beta constant primers. Separate chain-specific third strand synthesis with multiplexing indices produced the alpha and beta libraries. Using its own MiXCR run on the 5' RACE reads, TCRdb lists one record per CDR3 protein. The sample yields some 15,000 distinct CDR3 sequences, more than 8% seen once. No cell fractionation was done, so the repertoire covers all unsorted peripheral blood T cells. General observations from the study: The authors saw processing only sixteen HIV-infected individuals as a major limitation on generality. HIV-infected patients shared fewer CDR3 sequences between individuals than healthy controls. Size-matched repertoire data failed to replicate the apparent Gini index recovery after therapy in HIV-infected patients. Study cohorts differed slightly in age and sex, but this did not explain diversity differences.

This clonotype showed up just a few times. Its specificity is not known. Material for sequencing was blood. The clonotype comes from an adult in good health.

Here the CDR3 DNA reads TGTGCCAGCAGTTACTCTATAGCGCGACCTTCGTACAATGAGCAGTTCTTC. Translated, it gives CASSYSIARPSYNEQFF. The chain recombines TRBV6-5 with TRBJ2-1; D is possibly TRBD2 (5 bases). The germline V gene has CDR1 MNHEY and CDR2 SVGAGI. V lost 0 bases and J lost 4, with 16 bases in between. This CDR3 is 17 amino acids long.